The source of this TCR beta chain is a study of CD8 T cells in ankylosing spondylitis. Whole-study findings and limits: Some of the motif variants had earlier been found in reactive arthritis patients' fluid and blood. Disease-linked clones were found to be CD8+ and relatively rare in peripheral blood. Seemingly characteristic of ankylosing spondylitis blood was a TCR beta motif consisting of several highly homologous variants. Disease-linked clones reportedly showed significant enrichment in matched ankylosing spondylitis synovial fluid.

The table lists this clonotype with a few counts. Its antigen is unidentified. Molecular-barcoded quantitative 5'-RACE produced these TCR beta libraries. TCRdb called the 5' RACE reads again in MiXCR, with one record for every CDR3 protein. Altogether about 540,000 distinct CDR3 sequences are present, roughly 13% being singletons, with the ten largest covering under 7.5%. The V end was cut by 5 bases, the J end by 4 bases, with 9 bases between. CDR3 size: 14 residues. The V gene's germline CDR1 is SEHNR and CDR2 FQNEAQ (reference sequence). The TCR comes from a male donor with ankylosing spondylitis. Sequencing was performed on blood, either unsorted or a sorted T cell fraction (not recorded which). The chain is built from TRBV7-9 and TRBJ1-6; D possibly corresponds to TRBD1 (6 bases). In nucleotides, the CDR3 is TGTGCCAGCAGCAAGGGGGGGTATAATTCACCCCTCCACTTT. Amino acids: CASSKGGYNSPLHF.